The clone carrying this T cell receptor beta chain was detected many times. TCRdb reanalysed the PCR reads using MiXCR and keeps one entry per CDR3 protein. Of about 500,000 distinct CDR3 sequences in the sample, around 25% were seen once. The sample comes from a study of molecular identifiers for immune sequencing clone quantification. The germline gives CDR1 SQVTM, CDR2 ANQGSEA. There are 17 residues in the CDR3. Trimming removed 1 base from V and 0 bases from J, with 16 bases in between. This clonotype originated in a human donor in good health. Some libraries in this study had Jurkat cell RNA spiked in. The chain is built from TRBV29-1 and TRBJ1-3; D is uncertain. Sample: naive CD8+ T cells from blood, with Jurkat cell RNA spiked in. Documented subset: FACS-sorted CD8+CD4-CCR7+CD45RA+ naive T cells. The CDR3 region has the DNA TGCAGCGTTGAAGGGGATGGTCAGGAAGCCTCTGGAAACACCATATATTTT. Protein product: CSVEGDGQEASGNTIYF.